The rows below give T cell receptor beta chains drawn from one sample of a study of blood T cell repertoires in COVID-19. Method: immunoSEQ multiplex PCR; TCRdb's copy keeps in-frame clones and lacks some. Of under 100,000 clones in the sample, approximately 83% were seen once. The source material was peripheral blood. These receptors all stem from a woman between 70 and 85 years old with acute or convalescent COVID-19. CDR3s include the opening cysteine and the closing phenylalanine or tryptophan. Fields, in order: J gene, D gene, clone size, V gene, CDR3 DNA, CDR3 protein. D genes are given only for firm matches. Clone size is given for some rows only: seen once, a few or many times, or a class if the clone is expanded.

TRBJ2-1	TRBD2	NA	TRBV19	TGTGCCAGTAGTTTGCGGACTAGTTCTAATGAGCAGTTCTTC	CASSLRTSSNEQFF
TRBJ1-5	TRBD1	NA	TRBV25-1	TGTGCCAGCGGTCCGACAGGGATCAATCAGCCCCAGCATTTT	CASGPTGINQPQHF
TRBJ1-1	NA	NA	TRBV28	TGTGCCAGCAGTTTCGAGGTCCGGGACTGGCGGGATGAAGCTTTCTTT	CASSFEVRDWRDEAFF
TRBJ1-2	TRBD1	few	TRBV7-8	TGTGCCAGCAGCTCTAGACAGGGGTCAGGCTATGGCTACACCTTC	CASSSRQGSGYGYTF
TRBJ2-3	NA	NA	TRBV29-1	TGCAGCGTTGAGAGGGGCACAGATACGCAGTATTTT	CSVERGTDTQYF
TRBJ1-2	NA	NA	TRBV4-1	TGCGCGGCGAGCCCGGAGGGTACGAACTATGGCTACACCTTC	CAASPEGTNYGYTF
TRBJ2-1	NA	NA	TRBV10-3	TGTGCCATCGGGTTAAGTCTGGGGCCAGGTGAGCAGTTCTTC	CAIGLSLGPGEQFF
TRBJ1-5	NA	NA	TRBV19	TGTGCCAGTAGAAGATCGGGGGACAATCAGCCCCAGCATTTT	CASRRSGDNQPQHF
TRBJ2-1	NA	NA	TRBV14	TGTGCCAGCAGCCACTCCCAGGACAATGAGCAGTTCTTC	CASSHSQDNEQFF
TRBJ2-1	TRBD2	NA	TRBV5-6	TGTGCCAGCAGCCAGGGACTAGCGGACTACAATGAGCAGTTCTTC	CASSQGLADYNEQFF
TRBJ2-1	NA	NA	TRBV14	TGTGCCAGCAGCCAAGATCGAGGGTACGAGCAGTTCTTC	CASSQDRGYEQFF
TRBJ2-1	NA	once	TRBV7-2	TGTGCCAGCAGCTCAGCGGACAGTTATGAGCAGTTCTTC	CASSSADSYEQFF
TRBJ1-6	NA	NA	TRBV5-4	TGTGCCAGCAGCTTGGAACAGGAGTTTTCACCCCTCCACTTT	CASSLEQEFSPLHF
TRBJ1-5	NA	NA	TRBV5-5	TGTGCCAGCAGCTTCCTAGGGCGGGACAATCAGCCCCAGCATTTT	CASSFLGRDNQPQHF
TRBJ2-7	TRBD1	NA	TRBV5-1	TGCGCCAGCAGCGCCCCCCCAGCCGGGACAGGGGGACGCGAGCAGTACTTC	CASSAPPAGTGGREQYF
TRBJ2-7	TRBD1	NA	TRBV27	TGTGCCAGCAGTCCACGGACAGGGGGGATCTACGAGCAGTACTTC	CASSPRTGGIYEQYF
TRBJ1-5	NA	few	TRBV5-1	TGCGCCAGCAGTAGTATCCCCAATCGGCCCCAGCATTTT	CASSSIPNRPQHF
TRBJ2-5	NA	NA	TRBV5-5	TGTGCCAGCAGCTCAAGAGTACAAGAGACCCAGTACTTC	CASSSRVQETQYF
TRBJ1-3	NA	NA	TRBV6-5	TGTGCCAGCAGTTACGGTCGCGACTCTGGAAACACCATATATTTT	CASSYGRDSGNTIYF
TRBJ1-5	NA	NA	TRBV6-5	TGTGCCAGCAGTTCTGTCGGGTATAGCAATCAGCCCCAGCATTTT	CASSSVGYSNQPQHF